This passage covers 3 T cell receptor beta chains from one sample sequenced in a study of control samples from healthy donors and cancer patients. Repertoires were generated with immunoSEQ multiplex PCR, while TCRdb's copy carries only in-frame clones and drops some. This table holds just under 80,000 clones, roughly 89% found once. The sample consisted of PBMCs. Receptors originate from a woman aged 55-69 years with head and neck cancer.

The gene calls are TRBV5-4 and TRBJ1-1; D remains unclear. Trimming took 0 bases from V and 0 from J, leaving 12 bases between them. This CDR3 is 16 amino acids long. The germline gives CDR1 SGHNT, CDR2 YYREEE (reference sequence). DNA of the CDR3: TGTGCCAGCAGCTTGGGGCTGGACGGCATGAACACTGAAGCTTTCTTT. Protein: CASSLGLDGMNTEAFF.

CDR3 sequence: CASNSARGGGLYEQYF. CDR3 nucleotide sequence: TGTGCCAGCAATAGCGCCAGGGGCGGGGGTCTTTACGAGCAGTACTTC. The chain joins TRBV2 to TRBJ2-7, with a tentative D call TRBD2 (7 bases). Trimming stripped 7 bases from V and 4 bases from J, with 23 bases between. The CDR3 is 16 residues long. Germline V gene lookup returns CDR1 SNHLY and CDR2 FYNNEI.

The V and J genes are TRBV7-9 and TRBJ2-3; D remains unclear. CDR1 is SEHNR, CDR2 FQNEAQ, per germline (reference sequence). V gave up 1 base and J gave up 3 bases, with 5 bases separating them. The CDR3 consists of 13 residues. The chain's CDR3 is CASSLGSTDTQYF. As DNA, the CDR3 is TGTGCCAGCAGCTTAGGGTCAACAGATACGCAGTATTTT.